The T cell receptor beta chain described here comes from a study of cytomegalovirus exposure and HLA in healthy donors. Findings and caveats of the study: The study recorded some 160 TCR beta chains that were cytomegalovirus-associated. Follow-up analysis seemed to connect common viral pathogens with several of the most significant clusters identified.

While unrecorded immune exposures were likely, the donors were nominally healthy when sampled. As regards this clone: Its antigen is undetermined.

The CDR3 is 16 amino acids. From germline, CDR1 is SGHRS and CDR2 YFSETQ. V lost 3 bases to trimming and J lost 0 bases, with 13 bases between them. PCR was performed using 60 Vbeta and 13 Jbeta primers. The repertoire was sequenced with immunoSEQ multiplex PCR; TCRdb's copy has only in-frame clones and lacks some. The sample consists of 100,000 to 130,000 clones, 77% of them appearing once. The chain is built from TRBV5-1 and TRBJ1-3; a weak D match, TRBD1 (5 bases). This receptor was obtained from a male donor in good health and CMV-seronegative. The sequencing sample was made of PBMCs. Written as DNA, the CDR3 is TGCGCCAGCAGCTCGGAGGGACTTCACTCTGGAAACACCATATATTTT. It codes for CASSSEGLHSGNTIYF. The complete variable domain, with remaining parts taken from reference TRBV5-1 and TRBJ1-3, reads KAGVTQTPRYLIKTRGQQVTLSCSPISGHRSVSWYQQTPGQGLQFLFEYFSETQRNKGNFPGRFSGRQFSNSRSEMNVSTLELGDSALYLCASSSEGLHSGNTIYFGEGSWLTVV.